The 19 T cell receptor beta chains below come from one sample, sequenced in a study of blood T cell repertoires in COVID-19. The repertoire was sequenced with immunoSEQ multiplex PCR; TCRdb's copy has only in-frame clones and lacks some. Found here are about 120,000 clones, around nine tenths of them singletons; the top ten hold 2% to 2.5%. The sequenced sample consisted of peripheral blood. Receptors were obtained from a woman aged 45 to 65 with acute or convalescent COVID-19.

J is TRBJ2-4 and V is TRBV18, with TRBD1 matching over 10 bases. V trimming: 3 bases; J trimming: 1 base; junction bases outside the gene matches: 3. The CDR3 has 16 residues. Germline lookup yields CDR1 KGHSH and CDR2 LQKENI. DNA of the CDR3: TGTGCCAGCTCACCGAGACAGGGGGCCGCCAAAAACATTCAGTACTTC. Protein: CASSPRQGAAKNIQYF.

This rearrangement joins TRBV7-3 to TRBJ2-5; TRBD1 matches 11 bases. The CDR3 contains 15 residues. CDR1 and CDR2 (germline): SGHTA, FQGTGA. V lost 4 bases to trimming and J lost 5 bases; unmatched junction nucleotides: 6. The CDR3 bases are TGTGCCAGCAGCTCCGGGACAGGGGGTGACGAGACCCAGTACTTC. This encodes CASSSGTGGDETQYF.

The CDR3 region is CASSESTGTSGEDEQFF. The CDR3 DNA sequence: TGCGCCAGCAGTGAGTCAACCGGGACTAGCGGAGAAGATGAGCAGTTCTTC. The rearrangement uses TRBV10-2 and TRBJ2-1, with TRBD2 matching over 11 bases. V lost 0 bases to trimming and J lost 8 bases; unmatched junction nucleotides: 9. Germline-derived CDR1 and CDR2 are WSHSY and SAAADI. The CDR3 sequence is 17 residues long.

V usage is TRBV6-4 and J usage is TRBJ1-5; no definite D call. The length of the CDR3 is 13 residues. The V gene's germline CDR1 is MRHNA and CDR2 SNTAGT. V lost 8 bases to trimming and J lost 0 bases, with 8 bases between them. The CDR3 loop is CASSTFSNQPQHF. CDR3 DNA: TGTGCCAGCTCAACTTTTAGCAATCAGCCCCAGCATTTT.

This clone was found a few times. The rearrangement uses TRBV5-4 and TRBJ2-5, with 10 bases lining up with TRBD2. V lost 7 bases and J lost 3; bases outside the gene matches: 9. Germline V gene lookup returns CDR1 SGHNT and CDR2 YYREEE (reference sequence). The CDR3 is 15 amino acids. The CDR3 nucleotides read TGTGCCAGCTCCACCCTGGGACTAGCGAAAGAGACCCAGTACTTC. The encoded protein is CASSTLGLAKETQYF.

By frequency in the sample, this clone is large. This chain uses TRBV13 with TRBJ2-7, with D possibly being TRBD1 (6 bases). There are 14 residues in the CDR3. The germline gives CDR1 PRHDT, CDR2 FYEKMQ (reference sequence). V lost 0 bases and J lost 6, with 12 bases in between. The CDR3, as DNA: TGTGCCAGCAGCTTAGGCCATGGGGGCGGCGAGCAGTACTTC. Its translation: CASSLGHGGGEQYF.

The J gene is TRBJ2-6, the V gene TRBV6-2 or TRBV6-3; 9 nucleotides line up with TRBD1. The V segment lost 6 bases and the J segment 4 bases; nucleotides outside the gene matches: 7. CDR3 length equals 16 residues. The V gene's germline CDR1 is MNHEY and CDR2 SVGEGT. CDR3 sequence reads: CASSPQGAGGANVLTF. In DNA, the CDR3 is TGTGCCAGCAGCCCACAGGGGGCCGGAGGGGCCAACGTCCTGACTTTC.

The genes are TRBV4-3 and TRBJ2-7, with a tentative D call TRBD2 (6 bases). Germline V gene lookup returns CDR1 LGHNA and CDR2 YSLEER. The CDR3 contains 14 residues. Trimming shortened V by 0 bases and J by 4 bases, and 10 bases separated the two germline ends. The CDR3 nucleotides read TGCGCCAGCAGCCAAGAACTAGCAGAATACGAGCAGTACTTC. It yields the protein CASSQELAEYEQYF.

The count of this clone is one. The chain couples TRBV18 to TRBJ1-2; 9 nucleotides match TRBD1. V dropped 5 bases and J dropped 4; count of bases not matched to a gene: 8. CDR3 size: 15 residues. The germline CDR1 and CDR2 sequences are KGHSH and LQKENI. In DNA form, the CDR3 reads TGTGCCAGCTCAGACTATGGACAGGGGCCCTATGGCTACACCTTC. Its translation is CASSDYGQGPYGYTF.

The genes are TRBV11-2 and TRBJ2-3; D is unclear. V lost 1 base and J 2 bases, leaving 10 bases between the germline ends. The V gene's germline CDR1 is SGHAT and CDR2 FQNNGV. There are 15 residues in the CDR3. This CDR3 is CASSLVKQFTDTQYF. CDR3 coding DNA: TGTGCCAGCAGCTTAGTAAAACAGTTCACAGATACGCAGTATTTT.

The rearrangement uses TRBV29-1 and TRBJ2-3, with D possibly being TRBD2 (6 bases). Looked up from germline, CDR1 is SQVTM and CDR2 is ANQGSEA. Trimming removed 8 bases at V and 1 base at J, with 10 bases between. The CDR3 has 12 residues. DNA of the CDR3: TGCAGCCTACAGCGGGGCACAGATACGCAGTATTTT. This translates into CSLQRGTDTQYF.

The rearrangement joins TRBV5-8 to TRBJ1-3; TRBD1 might be the D (6 bases). The CDR3 loop spans 18 amino acids. From germline, CDR1 is SGHTS and CDR2 YDEGEE. Between the trimmed V and J ends, which lost 1 base and 0 bases, there was a span of 17 bases. In DNA, the CDR3 is TGTGCCAGCAGCTTGAGATTGGGGGCCACGTCCTCTGGAAACACCATATATTTT. Amino acid sequence: CASSLRLGATSSGNTIYF.

The chain joins TRBV7-9 to TRBJ2-1, with no clear D. The length of the CDR3 is 13 residues. V was shortened by 2 bases and J by 4 bases, with 6 bases between the two germline ends. CDR1 and CDR2 (germline): SEHNR, FQNEAQ (reference sequence). CDR3 residues: CASSLFRYNEQFF. The CDR3 DNA is TGTGCCAGCAGCTTATTCAGGTACAATGAGCAGTTCTTC.

The chain recombines TRBV5-1 with TRBJ1-1, with D possibly TRBD1 on 5 matching bases. The germline gives CDR1 SGHRS, CDR2 YFSETQ. Trimming took off 0 bases at V and 1 base at J, with 10 bases between the two ends. This CDR3 is built from 15 residues. Here the CDR3 DNA reads TGCGCCAGCAGCTTGGGCGGTACAGGGAACACTGAAGCTTTCTTT. Translating gives CASSLGGTGNTEAFF.

This chain connects TRBV19 to TRBJ2-5; D is possibly TRBD2 (5 bases). CDR3 size: 11 residues. V was pared by 8 bases and J by 4 bases, with 8 bases between. From germline, CDR1 is LNHDA and CDR2 SQIVND (reference sequence). CDR3 sequence: CASRGLETQYF. CDR3 sequence (DNA): TGTGCCAGTCGAGGACTAGAGACCCAGTACTTC.

The chain combines TRBV19 with TRBJ2-1; 8 nucleotides align to TRBD2. CDR1 and CDR2 from the germline V gene are LNHDA and SQIVND (reference sequence). This CDR3 spans 15 amino acids. V lost 3 bases and J lost 9; bases outside the gene matches: 10. CDR3 coding DNA: TGTGCCAGTAGTATTAATAGCGGGGCAGGGGTTGAGCAGTTCTTC. As protein: CASSINSGAGVEQFF.

The genes are TRBV10-3 and TRBJ2-3, with 7 bases aligning to TRBD2. The CDR3 has 13 amino acids. After removal of 6 bases from V and 4 bases from J, the junction contained 4 bases not matched to a gene. Germline V gives CDR1 ENHRY, CDR2 SYGVKD. The CDR3: CAISAGVSDTQYF. The CDR3 coding sequence is TGTGCCATCAGCGCGGGGGTGTCAGATACGCAGTATTTT.

This rearrangement joins TRBV4-3 to TRBJ2-7, with a possible D match to TRBD2 (5 bases). The germline V gene encodes CDR1 LGHNA and CDR2 YSLEER. The CDR3 totals 15 residues. Trimming left V 4 bases short and J 0 bases short, with 13 bases between. The CDR3: CASSLGVGSSYEQYF. CDR3 DNA sequence: TGCGCCAGCAGCCTCGGGGTGGGCAGCTCCTACGAGCAGTACTTC.

The chain couples TRBV18 to TRBJ2-1; 10 bases agree with TRBD2. Per the germline V gene, CDR1 is KGHSH and CDR2 is LQKENI. The CDR3 has 17 amino acids. V trimming: 5 bases; J trimming: 7 bases; junction bases outside the gene matches: 14. In DNA form, the CDR3 reads TGTGCCAGCTCAACGGGAAGTAGCGGGAGGCTTAGAAATGAGCAGTTCTTC. Its protein product is CASSTGSSGRLRNEQFF.